Described below is a single TCR beta chain sequence and its context. Its matching antigen is unknown. These data are taken from a study of T-cell reconstitution after alpha-beta-depleted transplantation in children. Notes on the study in general: Some patients showed high day-60 TCRbeta diversity, which derived from surviving recipient T cells and thymic progenitors. Alpha-beta T cells about two months after transplant reportedly derived from several hundred expanded graft clones. At one year after transplant, newly produced T cells mostly accounted for T-cell counts and diversity.

TCRbeta library construction was performed incorporating unique molecular identifiers. MiXCR, run by TCRdb on the PCR reads, gives a single entry per CDR3 protein. The data contain about 830,000 distinct CDR3 sequences, roughly 15% of them singletons. V was clipped by 1 base and J by 0 bases, with 10 bases between them. Germline CDR1 is SEHNR and CDR2 is FQNEAQ (reference sequence). The CDR3 is 15 amino acids. The chain joins TRBV7-9 to TRBJ2-7; D might be TRBD1 (5 bases). The source was PBMCs, mostly from graft donor cells, collected 360 days after TCRalphabeta/CD19-depleted stem cell transplant. The TCR originated in a male patient younger than 18 who had a stem cell transplant for acute lymphoblastic leukemia, so the T cells may come from the graft donor. CDR3 region: CASSLVTGYSYEQYF. CDR3 nucleotides: TGTGCCAGCAGCTTAGTTACAGGCTACTCCTACGAGCAGTACTTC.